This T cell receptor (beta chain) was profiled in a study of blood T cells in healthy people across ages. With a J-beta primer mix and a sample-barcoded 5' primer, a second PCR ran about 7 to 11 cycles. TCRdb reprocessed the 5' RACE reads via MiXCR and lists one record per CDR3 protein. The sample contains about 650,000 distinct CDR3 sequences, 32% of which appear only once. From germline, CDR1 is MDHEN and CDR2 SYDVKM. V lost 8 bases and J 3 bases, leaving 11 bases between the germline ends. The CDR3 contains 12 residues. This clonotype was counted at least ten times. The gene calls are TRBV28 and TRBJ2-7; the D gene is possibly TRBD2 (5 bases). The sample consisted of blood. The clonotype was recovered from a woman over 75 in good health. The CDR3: CASAIGSYEQYF. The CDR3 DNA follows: TGTGCCAGCGCTATTGGGAGCTACGAGCAGTACTTC.